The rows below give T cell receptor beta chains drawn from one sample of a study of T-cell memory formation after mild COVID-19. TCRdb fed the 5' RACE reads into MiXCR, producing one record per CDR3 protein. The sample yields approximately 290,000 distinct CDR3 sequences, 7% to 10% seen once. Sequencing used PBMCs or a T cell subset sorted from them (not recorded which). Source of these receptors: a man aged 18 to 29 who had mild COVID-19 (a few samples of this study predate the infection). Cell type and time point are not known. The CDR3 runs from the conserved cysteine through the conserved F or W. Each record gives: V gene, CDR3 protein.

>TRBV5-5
CASSLVFIDRGNF
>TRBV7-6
CASSLKRGELAGRTDTQYF
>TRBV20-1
CSARRTEEGKGGYTF
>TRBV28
CASSSAGAYGYTF
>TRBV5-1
CASSLGQGPDTQYF
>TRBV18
CASSPGRSNNEQFF
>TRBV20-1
CSAPGQGVETQYF
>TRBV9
CASSVDPGSGGVPDTQYF
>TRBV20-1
CSARVNEGTEAFF
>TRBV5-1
CASSLDGPATGAPEKLFF
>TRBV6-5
CASRPYRGSTGELFF
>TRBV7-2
CASSSDRVNTGELFF
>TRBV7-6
CASSHFSGANVLTF
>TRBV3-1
CASSHHYENTQYF
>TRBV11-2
CASSLNRGRDGYTF
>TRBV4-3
CASSQDSAGQAGNTIYF
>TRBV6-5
CASSYRDRGRAEQFF